This entry lists 8 T cell receptor beta chains sequenced from one sample in a study of vaccination effects on CD4 cells after COVID-19. No antigen is known for these receptors. Ahead of sequencing, the ViraFEST assay grew antigen-specific CD4+ T cells using viral peptide pools. At the end of 10 days of culture, CD4+ T cells were isolated. Previously uninfected by SARS-CoV-2, the vaccine recipients also showed negative nucleocapsid antibodies. The method was immunoSEQ multiplex PCR; TCRdb's version includes in-frame clones alone and lacks a portion of them. Here the sample spans about 41,000 clones, roughly 70% being singletons. The sequenced sample was CD4+ T cells from PBMCs cultured with HCoV-OC43 spike peptides, obtained before COVID-19 vaccination. Subset reported: HCoV-OC43 spike overlapping peptide pool stimulation. These receptor sequences come from a human donor who received a COVID-19 vaccine.

The genes are TRBV18 and TRBJ2-3; 8 nucleotides agree with TRBD2. The CDR3 has 15 amino acids. Germline trimming cut 3 bases from V and 3 bases from J; bases unmatched to any gene: 5. CDR1 is KGHSH, CDR2 LQKENI, per germline. The CDR3 region is CASSPSGGGTDTQYF. The CDR3 nucleotides read TGTGCCAGCTCACCGTCCGGCGGGGGGACAGATACGCAGTATTTT.

In DNA, the CDR3 is TGTGCCAGCAGCCAAAGGAAAGACTTGGTGGAGCAGTACTTC. Its translation is CASSQRKDLVEQYF. The chain uses TRBV3-1 (or the pseudogene TRBV3-2) and TRBJ2-7; D remains ambiguous. The CDR3 covers 14 residues. Germline CDR1 reads LGHDT; CDR2 reads YNNKEL (reference sequence). The germline V and J ends were trimmed by 2 bases and 7 bases, with 15 bases remaining between them.

The rearrangement joins TRBV5-5 to TRBJ1-5, with 11 bases aligning to TRBD1. Germline V gene data show CDR1 as SGHKS and CDR2 as YYEKEE (reference sequence). The CDR3 runs to 15 residues. V was clipped by 0 bases and J by 5 bases; unmatched bases: 1. In DNA form, the CDR3 reads TGTGCCAGCAGCTTGGGGGGACAGGGGGATCAGCCCCAGCATTTT. Its translation: CASSLGGQGDQPQHF.

As to this clone: The same CDR3 arises from other DNA sequences in this sample as well. The rearrangement links TRBV3-1 (or the pseudogene TRBV3-2) to TRBJ2-7, with D perhaps matching TRBD1 (6 bases). This CDR3 spans 12 amino acids. From germline, CDR1 is LGHDT and CDR2 YNNKEL (reference sequence). V lost 3 bases, J lost 4 bases, and 7 bases lay in between. This chain's CDR3 is CASSQTGYEQYF. Here the CDR3 DNA reads TGTGCCAGCAGCCAGACAGGTTACGAGCAGTACTTC.

V gene TRBV12-3 or TRBV12-4 combines with J gene TRBJ1-4; no reliable D call. Trimming removed 3 bases at V and 8 bases at J, with 4 bases between. The CDR3 runs 11 residues. The CDR3 nucleotides read TGTGCCAGCAGTTTCGGCGAAAAACTGTTTTTT. Encoded protein: CASSFGEKLFF.

The gene calls are TRBV9 and TRBJ2-6; 8 nucleotides line up with TRBD1. There are 15 residues in the CDR3. The germline V gene encodes CDR1 SGDLS and CDR2 YYNGEE. J was trimmed by 2 bases and V by 3 bases; bases with no gene match: 1. For the CDR3, the DNA is TGTGCCAGCAGCGCACAGGGGGCTGGGGCCAACGTCCTGACTTTC. Amino acid sequence: CASSAQGAGANVLTF.

The chain joins TRBV6-1 to TRBJ1-1; possible D gene TRBD1, 6 bases. The CDR3 totals 14 residues. The germline gives CDR1 MNHNS, CDR2 SASEGT. V lost 7 bases and J 0 bases, leaving 12 bases between the germline ends. CDR3 in amino acids: CASTATGVNTEAFF. CDR3 bases: TGTGCCAGCACTGCGACAGGAGTGAACACTGAAGCTTTCTTT.

This clone has a handful of counts. V usage is TRBV7-8 and J usage is TRBJ1-6, with TRBD1 matching 9 bases. Trimming cost V 7 bases and J 11 bases; bases outside gene matches: 12. Per germline, CDR1 SGHVS and CDR2 FQNEAQ. The CDR3 is 15 residues long. DNA of the CDR3: TGTGCCAGCACCCCCGGGACAGGGCTTTTCGCACCCCTCCACTTT. Translating gives CASTPGTGLFAPLHF. Drawing the rest from reference TRBV7-8 and TRBJ1-6, the complete variable domain is GAGVSQSPRYKVAKRGQDVALRCDPISGHVSLFWYQQALGQGPEFLTYFQNEAQLDKSGLPSDRFFAERPEGSVSTLKIQRTQQEDSAVYLCASTPGTGLFAPLHFGNGTRLTVT.